This T cell receptor (beta chain) emerged from a study of T cells in Graves' hyperthyroidism and ophthalmopathy. Study findings and constraints: It was a median 6.5 months before onset that the model predicted ophthalmopathy.

This clonotype was counted only a few times. The target antigen is unknown. RNA transcripts served as the template for amplifying TCR beta CDR3 regions. TCR CDR3 regions were first amplified by RT-PCR with HTBI primers. TCRdb passed the multiplex PCR reads through MiXCR, listing each CDR3 protein once. The sample has about 400,000 distinct CDR3 sequences; 14% to 15% are singletons. The CDR3 sequence is 16 residues long. From germline, CDR1 is MDHEN and CDR2 SYDVKM. The sequencing input was blood. The rearrangement uses TRBV28 and TRBJ2-2; 14 nucleotides line up with TRBD2. This TCR was recovered from a woman aged 30 to 39 with Graves' hyperthyroidism. Here the CDR3 reads CAAGTSGRRDTGELFF. CDR3 DNA sequence: TGTGCTGCGGGGACTAGCGGGAGAAGGGACACCGGGGAGCTGTTTTTT.